This T cell receptor (beta chain) emerged from a study of regulatory T cells in long-lasting Graves disease. Regarding the study as a whole: The study found TRBV28, TRBJ1-2 and TRBJ2-5 favored in persistent disease. It was peripheral blood alone, not thyroid tissue, that was studied.

The germline CDR1 and CDR2 sequences are SNHLY and FYNNEI. This CDR3 has 13 amino acids. With 8 bases removed from V and 5 bases from J, the gap between germline ends came to 12 bases. Building of the TCR beta libraries involved iRepertoire HTBI primers and Arm-PCR of CDR3 regions. TCRdb processed the multiplex PCR reads anew with MiXCR; each CDR3 protein has one entry. Of roughly 350,000 distinct CDR3 sequences listed, 16% are singletons. Time point in this sample: newly diagnosed GD, antithyroid drugs for less than 3 months. Extracted PBMC RNA gave rise to the TCR library. This clonotype came up many times. The antigen remains unidentified. These same records also appear under a second study, on T cells in Graves' hyperthyroidism and ophthalmopathy. This second report adds: Most clonotypes that expanded in the thyroid above 0.001 also showed up in blood.

The gene calls are TRBV2 and TRBJ1-4; D may be TRBD1 (5 bases). The material sequenced was peripheral blood mononuclear cells (PBMCs), taken at new diagnosis, from a patient treated with antithyroid drugs. This sequence originates from a man aged 35 to 55 with Graves disease. In DNA, the CDR3 is TGTGCCAGCCGGGCAGGGCAGAATGAAAAACTGTTTTTT. Its protein product is CASRAGQNEKLFF.